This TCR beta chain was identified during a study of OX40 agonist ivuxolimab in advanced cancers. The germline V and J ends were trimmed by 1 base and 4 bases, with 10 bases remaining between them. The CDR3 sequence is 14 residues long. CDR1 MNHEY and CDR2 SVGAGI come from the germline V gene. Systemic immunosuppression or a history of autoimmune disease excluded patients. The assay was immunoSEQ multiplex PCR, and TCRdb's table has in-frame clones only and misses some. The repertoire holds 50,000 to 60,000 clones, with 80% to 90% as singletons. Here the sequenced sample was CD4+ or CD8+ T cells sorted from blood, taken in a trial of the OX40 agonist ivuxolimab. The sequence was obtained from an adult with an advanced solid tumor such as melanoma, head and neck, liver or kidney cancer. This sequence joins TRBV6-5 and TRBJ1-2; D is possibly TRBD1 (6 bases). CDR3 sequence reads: CASSYLDSRYGYTF. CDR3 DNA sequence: TGTGCCAGCAGTTACTTGGACAGCCGCTATGGCTACACCTTC.